This entry concerns a single T cell receptor (beta chain). These data belong to a study of Tregs in tolerant kidney transplant recipients. V shed 3 bases, J shed 3 bases, and the junction held 6 bases outside the gene matches. Per germline, CDR1 WSHSY and CDR2 SAAADI. CDR3 length: 15 amino acids. Sequenced by immunoSEQ multiplex PCR; TCRdb stores in-frame clones only, minus some. The sample has some 110,000 clones, about 91% seen once; the top ten hold nearly 0.6%. This chain joins TRBV10-2 and TRBJ1-2, with TRBD1 matching over 8 bases. The source of this sequence is a human donor in good health. Specimen: CD4+ T cells from blood. The CDR3 nucleotides read TGCGCCAGCAGTGACCCAGGGGGCGCCGACTATGGCTACACCTTC. Translated, it gives CASSDPGGADYGYTF.